These 7 T cell receptor beta chains originate from one sample sequenced in a study of T cell responses to AZD1222 COVID-19 vaccine (dated by TCRdb to the early 2020s). Library construction relied on the immunoSEQ multiplex PCR assay. TCRdb limited this immuneACCESS table to in-frame rearrangements with V and J called. A share of clones is missing; checked studies link under half to unresolved V genes, and the rest is unexplained. The sample table shows 200,000 or so clones, and around 93% are seen once. The ten largest clones represent over 7.5% of the sample. The sample's time point label, decoded: baseline before first vaccination. Sequencing was performed on peripheral blood, taken on day 0 of AZD1222 vaccination. These receptors all stem from an adult in good health.

V gene TRBV7-9 combines with J gene TRBJ2-1; 8 bases align to TRBD1. This CDR3 is 14 amino acids long. Losses at the gene ends were 7 bases for V and 6 bases for J; bases not matched to a gene: 8. CDR1 is SEHNR and CDR2 is FQNEAQ in the germline V gene (reference sequence). In nucleotides, the CDR3 is TGTGCCAGCACCTCCGACAGGGGAGTCAATGAGCAGTTCTTC. It codes for CASTSDRGVNEQFF.

The chain employs TRBV27 and TRBJ2-3; TRBD2 matches 8 bases. Trimming cost V 4 bases and J 4 bases; bases outside gene matches: 4. CDR3 length: 14 amino acids. Germline V CDR1 and CDR2: MNHEY, SMNVEV (reference sequence). The CDR3 DNA reads TGTGCCAGCAGTTCCAGCGGGAGCCCAGATACGCAGTATTTT. This gives the protein CASSSSGSPDTQYF.

V and J are TRBV6-5 and TRBJ2-7, with TRBD1 matching 9 bases. The J segment lost 4 bases and the V segment lost 6 bases, leaving 10 bases of the junction unmatched. The germline CDR1 and CDR2 sequences are MNHEY and SVGAGI. The CDR3 is 15 residues long. The DNA of the CDR3 is TGTGCCAGCAGGTCCCCGGGACAGGGATCTTACGAGCAGTACTTC. Its translation: CASRSPGQGSYEQYF.

The rearrangement joins TRBV27 to TRBJ1-5, with D possibly matching TRBD1 (6 bases). Germline CDR1 and CDR2: MNHEY and SMNVEV (reference sequence). The V end lost 2 bases, the J end lost 2 bases, and 10 bases lay between the germline ends. The CDR3 contains 15 residues. CDR3 sequence: CASSLTGWGNQPQHF. The CDR3 DNA reads TGTGCCAGCAGTTTAACAGGGTGGGGCAATCAGCCCCAGCATTTT.

The chain joins TRBV30 to TRBJ1-6, with a tentative D call TRBD1 (5 bases). Germline V gives CDR1 GTSNPN, CDR2 SVGIG (reference sequence). This CDR3 has 14 amino acids. The V and J ends lost 0 bases and 7 bases respectively, with 10 bases between them. CDR3 amino acids: CAWSVETANSPLHF. The CDR3 bases are TGTGCCTGGAGTGTCGAGACAGCCAATTCACCCCTCCACTTT.

V gene TRBV5-6 combines with J gene TRBJ2-7; 12 nucleotides align to TRBD2. J was trimmed by 2 bases and V by 4 bases; bases with no gene match: 10. The CDR3 extends over 17 amino acids. Germline CDR1 reads SGHDT; CDR2 reads YYEEEE. The CDR3 DNA follows: TGTGCCAGCAGCCCAGCCCGACTAGCGGGAGTTCCCTACGAGCAGTACTTC. Residues: CASSPARLAGVPYEQYF. Combining the CDR3 with reference TRBV5-6 and TRBJ2-7 gives the whole variable domain DAGVTQSPTHLIKTRGQQVTLRCSPKSGHDTVSWYQQALGQGPQFIFQYYEEEERQRGNFPDRFSGHQFPNYSSELNVNALLLGDSALYLCASSPARLAGVPYEQYFGPGTRLTVT.

This rearrangement joins TRBV2 to TRBJ2-1, with 10 bases aligning to TRBD2. Germline lookup yields CDR1 SNHLY and CDR2 FYNNEI. Trimming at V came to 10 bases and at J to 4 bases, leaving 7 bases not matched to a gene. The CDR3 length is 14 residues. The DNA for the CDR3 is TGTGCCACCCTAGCGGGAGCTTTATACAATGAGCAGTTCTTC. Encoded protein: CATLAGALYNEQFF.